This TCR beta chain was captured in a study of OX40 agonist ivuxolimab in advanced cancers. Study-level information: Partial responses were observed in three patients, of whom one had hepatocellular carcinoma and two had cutaneous melanoma.

Profiled with immunoSEQ multiplex PCR; TCRdb holds only in-frame clones, not every one. The table records about 69,000 clones, approximately 93% of them present only once. V lost 8 bases and J lost 7; bases outside the gene matches: 21. Per the germline V gene, CDR1 is SQVTM and CDR2 is ANQGSEA. The CDR3 has 16 amino acids. The receptor was isolated from an adult with an advanced solid tumor such as melanoma, head and neck, liver or kidney cancer. The gene calls are TRBV29-1 and TRBJ2-7, with 9 bases fitting TRBD1. The source was CD4+ or CD8+ T cells sorted from blood, collected in a trial of the OX40 agonist ivuxolimab. The CDR3 region is CSITDRGNNQMREQYF. The CDR3 nucleotides read TGCAGCATAACGGACAGGGGAAACAACCAAATGAGAGAGCAGTACTTC.